This T cell receptor beta chain was observed in a study of blood T cell repertoires in COVID-19. About the study: Sources were T cells, B-cell-depleted T cells, or PBMCs; the material itself was cDNA or gDNA.

V was cut by 5 bases and J by 2 bases, with 13 bases left in between. This CDR3 has 14 residues. The germline V gene has CDR1 SGHDT and CDR2 YYEEEE. TCRdb's copy holds only in-frame clones and misses some; the assay was immunoSEQ multiplex PCR. Of 40,000 or so clones listed, just under 85% were seen once; the top ten hold under 6%. The sequence was collected from a man aged 45-65 years with active COVID-19. V and J are TRBV5-6 and TRBJ1-1; D unresolved. Input material: peripheral blood. The CDR3 DNA reads TGTGCCAGCAGTCGGTGGAGAATCAACACTGAAGCTTTCTTT. This codes for CASSRWRINTEAFF.